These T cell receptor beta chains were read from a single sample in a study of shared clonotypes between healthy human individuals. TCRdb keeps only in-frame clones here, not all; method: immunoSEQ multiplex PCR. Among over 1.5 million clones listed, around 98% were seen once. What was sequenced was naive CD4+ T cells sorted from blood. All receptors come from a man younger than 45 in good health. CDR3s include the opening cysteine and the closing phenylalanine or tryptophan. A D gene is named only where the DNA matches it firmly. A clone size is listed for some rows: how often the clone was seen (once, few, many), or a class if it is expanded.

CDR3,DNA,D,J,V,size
CAWSRLDYNEQFF,TGTGCCTGGAGTCGACTAGACTACAATGAGCAGTTCTTC,NA,TRBJ2-1,TRBV30,NA
CASSLVAGGRYNEQFF,TGTGCCAGCAGCTTAGTTGCGGGAGGTAGGTACAATGAGCAGTTCTTC,TRBD2,TRBJ2-1,TRBV7-2,NA
CASSRTSGSSQYF,TGTGCCAGCAGCCGGACTAGCGGGAGCTCTCAGTACTTC,TRBD2,TRBJ2-4,TRBV7-9,once
CASALVDEQFF,TGTGCCAGCGCTCTCGTCGATGAGCAGTTCTTC,NA,TRBJ2-1,TRBV7-2,NA
CASSPEITGGNYGYTF,TGTGCCAGCAGTCCAGAAATAACAGGGGGCAACTATGGCTACACCTTC,TRBD1,TRBJ1-2,TRBV2,NA
CASRAQAHYEQYF,TGTGCCAGCAGGGCTCAGGCCCACTACGAGCAGTACTTC,NA,TRBJ2-7,TRBV6-1,once
CASTPRNSGANVLTF,TGTGCCAGCACCCCTCGAAACTCTGGGGCCAACGTCCTGACTTTC,NA,TRBJ2-6,TRBV27,NA
CASSPPGTSNYGYTF,TGTGCCAGCAGTCCCCCGGGGACGAGTAACTATGGCTACACCTTC,NA,TRBJ1-2,TRBV28,once
CASSVSGLAGYNEQFF,TGTGCCAGCAGCGTATCGGGACTAGCGGGATACAATGAGCAGTTCTTC,TRBD2,TRBJ2-1,TRBV11-2,NA
CASGLVPPRQGGVETQYF,TGTGCTAGTGGTTTGGTACCCCCCCGACAGGGAGGAGTGGAGACCCAGTACTTC,NA,TRBJ2-5,TRBV12-5,NA
CASSVEGHGLYGYTF,TGTGCCAGCAGCGTAGAGGGACACGGGCTCTATGGCTACACCTTC,NA,TRBJ1-2,TRBV9,NA
CASSLAGTGSTDTQYF,TGTGCCAGCAGCTTAGCGGGGACAGGGAGCACAGATACGCAGTATTTT,TRBD1,TRBJ2-3,TRBV7-2,NA
CASSLGTSGSFGEQFF,TGCGCCAGCAGCTTGGGCACTAGCGGGAGTTTTGGTGAGCAGTTCTTC,TRBD2,TRBJ2-1,TRBV5-1,NA
CASSNPGLAGVGDTQYF,TGTGCCAGTAGTAACCCGGGACTAGCGGGAGTGGGGGATACGCAGTATTTT,TRBD2,TRBJ2-3,TRBV19,NA
CASSLQGWETQYF,TGCGCCAGCAGCCTCCAGGGGTGGGAGACCCAGTACTTC,NA,TRBJ2-5,TRBV4-1,NA
CASSGLAGYNEQFF,TGTGCCAGCAGCGGACTAGCGGGTTACAATGAGCAGTTCTTC,TRBD2,TRBJ2-1,TRBV2,NA
CASRQQAQYDTEAFF,TGTGCCAGCAGACAACAGGCCCAGTACGACACTGAAGCTTTCTTT,NA,TRBJ1-1,TRBV4-2,NA
CASSRWREGGNEQFF,TGTGCCAGCAGTCGGTGGCGGGAGGGTGGGAATGAGCAGTTCTTC,TRBD2,TRBJ2-1,TRBV6-5,NA
CASTKGGKYEQYF,TGTGCCAGCACCAAAGGGGGCAAGTACGAGCAGTACTTC,TRBD1,TRBJ2-7,TRBV28,NA
CAISRPRAPYYEQYF,TGTGCCATCAGTAGACCCAGGGCGCCCTACTACGAGCAGTACTTC,NA,TRBJ2-7,TRBV10-3,NA
CAASVLGDTQYF,TGTGCCGCCAGCGTTCTAGGAGATACGCAGTATTTT,NA,TRBJ2-3,TRBV19,NA
CASSPLSGGRVGNEQFF,TGTGCCAGCTCACCACTCAGCGGGGGGCGGGTAGGTAATGAGCAGTTCTTC,TRBD2,TRBJ2-1,TRBV18,NA
CAISESGGPQETQYF,TGTGCCATCAGTGAGTCAGGGGGACCCCAAGAGACCCAGTACTTC,NA,TRBJ2-5,TRBV10-3,once
CAWSVGEKLFF,TGTGCCTGGAGTGTCGGTGAAAAACTGTTTTTT,NA,TRBJ1-4,TRBV30,NA
CASSSGRISYNEQFF,TGTGCCAGCAGCTCAGGGAGGATCTCCTACAATGAGCAGTTCTTC,NA,TRBJ2-1,TRBV7-2,NA
CASSGHLIYNEQFF,TGTGCCAGCTCGGGACACCTAATTTACAATGAGCAGTTCTTC,NA,TRBJ2-1,TRBV28,NA
CASRPDYVLEETQYF,TGTGCCAGCAGACCGGATTATGTCCTCGAAGAGACCCAGTACTTC,NA,TRBJ2-5,TRBV27,NA
CASSHDFTRTEYEQYF,TGTGCCAGCAGCCACGACTTTACCAGGACAGAGTACGAGCAGTACTTC,NA,TRBJ2-7,TRBV5-5,NA
CASSVGPWNEQFF,TGTGCCAGCAGCGTAGGCCCCTGGAATGAGCAGTTCTTC,NA,TRBJ2-1,TRBV9,NA
CAIRGTGGKAFF,TGTGCCATCAGAGGGACAGGGGGGAAAGCTTTCTTT,TRBD1,TRBJ1-1,TRBV10-3,NA
CASTIQFSDGNTIYF,TGTGCCAGCACCATTCAATTCTCTGATGGAAACACCATATATTTT,NA,TRBJ1-3,TRBV27,few
CASTKRGDTYNEQFF,TGTGCCAGTACTAAGAGAGGGGATACCTACAATGAGCAGTTCTTC,NA,TRBJ2-1,TRBV19,NA
CASSSGLAGGPGELFF,TGCGCCAGCAGCTCGGGACTAGCGGGAGGGCCCGGGGAGCTGTTTTTT,TRBD2,TRBJ2-2,TRBV5-1,NA
CASSHIRDAGRNTEAFF,TGTGCCAGCAGTCATATCCGGGACGCCGGGCGGAACACTGAAGCTTTCTTT,NA,TRBJ1-1,TRBV14,NA
CASTTGEGEQYF,TGTGCCAGCACCACAGGGGAGGGCGAGCAGTACTTC,NA,TRBJ2-7,TRBV6-5,NA
CASSGQGGETQYF,TGTGCCAGCAGCGGACAGGGGGGAGAGACCCAGTACTTC,TRBD1,TRBJ2-5,TRBV2,NA